A selection of T cell receptor beta chains follows, all from one sample in a study of Ad26.COV2.S vaccination and SARS-CoV-2 variants. Sequencing was performed with immunoSEQ multiplex PCR; in TCRdb, only in-frame clones are kept and a portion is missing. Of some 450,000 clones listed, around 90% are singletons. The sample was peripheral blood, taken in a trial of Ad26.COV2.S vaccine versus placebo. These receptors were taken from a person between 18 and 60 years old who received the Ad26.COV2.S COVID-19 vaccine or a placebo. Both conserved end residues are part of each CDR3. The D gene is left open where the match is weak. Part of the rows lack a size; the others show once, few, many or a class for expanded clones.

size,V,J,D,DNA,CDR3
.,TRBV3-1/TRBV3-2,TRBJ1-2,.,TGTGCCAGCAGCCACCGGCCCGGAGATGGCTACACCTTC,CASSHRPGDGYTF
.,TRBV7-2,TRBJ2-2,.,TGTGCCAGCAGCTTAGTGGGCAGGGTCGAAGCCACCGGGGAGCTGTTTTTT,CASSLVGRVEATGELFF
.,TRBV18,TRBJ2-3,.,TGTGCCAGCTCCCGCGGCACAGATACGCAGTATTTT,CASSRGTDTQYF
.,TRBV27,TRBJ2-7,.,TGTGCCAGCAGTTTATTCGGTGGTGAGCAGTACTTC,CASSLFGGEQYF
.,TRBV7-2,TRBJ2-1,TRBD2,TGTGCCAGCAGCCCCACCCTAGCGGGAGCTAAGAATGAGCAGTTCTTC,CASSPTLAGAKNEQFF
few,TRBV6-2/TRBV6-3,TRBJ2-7,.,TGTGCCAGCAGCAGGGGCTCCTACGAGCAGTACTTC,CASSRGSYEQYF
.,TRBV9,TRBJ2-2,.,TGTGCCAGCAGCCCAGGTCCCGGGGAGCTGTTTTTT,CASSPGPGELFF
.,TRBV7-3,TRBJ2-5,TRBD2,TGTGCCAGCAGCTTGGGTAGCGGGAGTCTAGAGACCCAGTACTTC,CASSLGSGSLETQYF
.,TRBV27,TRBJ1-1,.,TGTGCCAGCAGTTTATTTGGACAGCTCCTTTTGAAGAACACTGAAGCTTTCTTT,CASSLFGQLLLKNTEAFF
.,TRBV7-8,TRBJ2-7,.,TGTGCCAGCAGCTTAGCCAGGGTCGCCTACGAGCAGTACTTC,CASSLARVAYEQYF
once,TRBV14,TRBJ2-7,TRBD2,TGTGCCAGCAGCCCTCCTTTAGCGGGAAGGTACGAGCAGTACTTC,CASSPPLAGRYEQYF
.,TRBV5-1,TRBJ2-4,.,TGCGCCAGCAGCTTGAACGGTCCCCAGGCCAACATTCAGTACTTC,CASSLNGPQANIQYF
.,TRBV5-1,TRBJ2-4,.,TGCGCCAGCAGCTTGGTTTCCGATAAAAACATTCAGTACTTC,CASSLVSDKNIQYF
.,TRBV5-6,TRBJ1-2,TRBD1,TGTGCCAGCAGCATAAACAGGGGACAAAACTATGGCTACACCTTC,CASSINRGQNYGYTF
.,TRBV6-2/TRBV6-3,TRBJ1-2,.,TGTGCCAGCAGTTTAAGGGCTCTCTATGGCTACACCTTC,CASSLRALYGYTF
once,TRBV9,TRBJ2-3,TRBD2,TGTGCCAGCAGCGTAGCAGCGGGAGGGTCAGATACGCAGTATTTT,CASSVAAGGSDTQYF
.,TRBV7-9,TRBJ2-5,TRBD2,TGTGCCAGCAGCCCAGCGGGAGGGATTGAGACCCAGTACTTC,CASSPAGGIETQYF
.,TRBV7-9,TRBJ2-5,.,TGTGCCAGCAGCTCCCCCCCCGGAGAGACCCAGTACTTC,CASSSPPGETQYF
.,TRBV5-4,TRBJ1-1,TRBD1,TGTGCCAGCAACCCGGACAGGGGGAATTCGAACACTGAAGCTTTCTTT,CASNPDRGNSNTEAFF
.,TRBV11-2,TRBJ2-7,.,TGTGCCAGCACCCCACTGGCGACGGGTTACGAGCAGTACTTC,CASTPLATGYEQYF
.,TRBV7-2,TRBJ1-3,TRBD1,TGTGCCAGCAGCTTAACCGGGACAGGATCTGGAAACACCATATATTTT,CASSLTGTGSGNTIYF
.,TRBV21-1,TRBJ2-7,.,TGTGCCAGCAGCAAAACCCCCGGGACACACTACGAGCAGTACTTC,CASSKTPGTHYEQYF
.,TRBV28,TRBJ1-4,.,TGTGCCAGCAGTTTATGGACTCAGTTTAATGAAAAACTGTTTTTT,CASSLWTQFNEKLFF
.,TRBV19,TRBJ2-7,TRBD2,TGTGCCAGTAGTCCCCCAACGACTAGCGGGAGTTCGAGGGAGCAGTACTTC,CASSPPTTSGSSREQYF
.,TRBV18,TRBJ1-2,TRBD1,TGTGCCAGCTCACCCGGGACAGCCATGAACTATGGCTACACCTTC,CASSPGTAMNYGYTF
few,TRBV30,TRBJ1-2,.,TGTGCCTGGAGTTCGGGTGGCTACACCTTC,CAWSSGGYTF
.,TRBV9,TRBJ2-2,TRBD2,TGTGCCAGCAGCGTAGGACTAGCGCTGACCGGGGAGCTGTTTTTT,CASSVGLALTGELFF
.,TRBV11-2,TRBJ2-3,TRBD2,TGTGCCAGCAGCTCCCTTGGCGGGAGGAGCACAGATACGCAGTATTTT,CASSSLGGRSTDTQYF
few,TRBV7-9,TRBJ1-2,.,TGTGCCCCTGCCAAGCTTATCTATGGCTACACCTTC,CAPAKLIYGYTF
few,TRBV7-3,TRBJ2-3,.,TGTGCCAGCAGCTCGACTAACTCAGATACGCAGTATTTT,CASSSTNSDTQYF
.,TRBV27,TRBJ2-2,TRBD2,TGTGCCAGCAGTTTTCGACAGGGGTCTAGCGGGAGGATGGACACCGGGGAGCTGTTTTTT,CASSFRQGSSGRMDTGELFF
once,TRBV30,TRBJ2-1,.,TGTGCCTGGAGTTCGTTACGGGGGTACAATGAGCAGTTCTTC,CAWSSLRGYNEQFF
.,TRBV6-5,TRBJ2-4,.,TGTGCCAGCAGGACGTCCAGGGGTAAAAACATTCAGTACTTC,CASRTSRGKNIQYF
.,TRBV7-6,TRBJ2-5,TRBD2,TGTGCCAGCAGCTTTCTGACAGGGGTGGCTAGCGGGAGTAAAGAGACCCAGTACTTC,CASSFLTGVASGSKETQYF
once,TRBV7-2,TRBJ1-1,TRBD1,TGTGCCAGCAGCACCCAGGGGGTAACTGAAGCTTTCTTT,CASSTQGVTEAFF
.,TRBV9,TRBJ2-1,.,TGTGCCAGCAGCGTAGACGCCTACAATGAGCAGTTCTTC,CASSVDAYNEQFF
.,TRBV12-3/TRBV12-4,TRBJ1-3,.,TGTGCCAGTGGGGCGGCAGCTGGAAACACCATATATTTT,CASGAAAGNTIYF
.,TRBV28,TRBJ2-1,TRBD1,TGTGCCAGCGATAGAGGGGGCACAGATGAGCAGTTCTTC,CASDRGGTDEQFF
.,TRBV18,TRBJ2-7,.,TGTGCCAGCTCACCGTCGCCGTGGGGCTACGAGCAGTACTTC,CASSPSPWGYEQYF
.,TRBV28,TRBJ2-1,.,TGTGCCAGCAGTTTTGCGGGGTCCAGCTCCTACAATGAGCAGTTCTTC,CASSFAGSSSYNEQFF
.,TRBV10-3,TRBJ2-1,TRBD2,TGTGCCATCAGTGAGGCTAGCGGGAGGGCCAATGAGCAGTTCTTC,CAISEASGRANEQFF
.,TRBV19,TRBJ1-6,TRBD1,TGTGCCACGGGCAAGGGGGCGCATAATTCACCCCTCCACTTT,CATGKGAHNSPLHF
.,TRBV7-2,TRBJ2-5,.,TGTGCCAGCAGCCACCCCGGGGAGTTTAAGACCCAGTACTTC,CASSHPGEFKTQYF
.,TRBV10-3,TRBJ2-1,TRBD1,TGTGCCATCAGCAGACAGGGGGGTCAAAATGAGCAGTTCTTC,CAISRQGGQNEQFF
.,TRBV5-4,TRBJ2-7,TRBD2,TGTGCCAGCAGCTCCCGACTAGCGGCTACCCCCTACGAGCAGTACTTC,CASSSRLAATPYEQYF
.,TRBV9,TRBJ2-7,TRBD2,TGTGCCAGCAGCGTACGTAGCGGGAGCCCTTACGAGCAGTACTTC,CASSVRSGSPYEQYF
.,TRBV24-1,TRBJ2-3,TRBD2,TGTGCCACCAGTGATTTTTCCGCGGGAGTGCATGCCGATACGCAGTATTTT,CATSDFSAGVHADTQYF
.,TRBV28,TRBJ2-7,TRBD1,TGTGCCAGCAGTTTTACTCGGACAGGGGCGTTGAGGGAGCAGTACTTC,CASSFTRTGALREQYF
.,TRBV29-1,TRBJ2-5,.,TGCAGCGTTGAAGTGGCCCGACACAGGGACCAAGAGACCCAGTACTTC,CSVEVARHRDQETQYF
.,TRBV24-1,TRBJ2-5,.,TGTGCCACCAGTGCGGGGGCAGAAACACTTCAAGAGACCCAGTACTTC,CATSAGAETLQETQYF
.,TRBV5-6,TRBJ1-2,.,TGTGCCAGCAGCTACCCCCGGGACGGAGGCTTTGGCTACACCTTC,CASSYPRDGGFGYTF
.,TRBV10-3,TRBJ2-2,TRBD2,TGTGCCATCAGTGAGGAGCGGGAGGCCGGGGAGCTGTTTTTT,CAISEEREAGELFF
.,TRBV3-1/TRBV3-2,TRBJ2-5,TRBD1,TGTGCCAGCGGGGAACTCGGGACAGATCAAGAGACCCAGTACTTC,CASGELGTDQETQYF
once,TRBV7-6,TRBJ2-3,.,TGTGCCAGCAGCTTAATCCCCACAGATACGCAGTATTTT,CASSLIPTDTQYF